The entry below describes one TCR beta chain. Its antigen target is currently unknown. Within one base of it there is no much larger clone, and no base qualities were kept. The healthy control group was made up of around 34 blood donors, and the Finnish Red Cross blood service supplied their buffy coats. All TCR-sequenced material derived from peripheral blood: patient blood samples and healthy donor buffy coats. Ficoll-Hypaque gradient centrifugation was used to isolate peripheral blood mononuclear cells. CD4+ cells were magnetically purified from the buffy coats of healthy controls. Genomic DNA was extracted using the Gentra Puregene Cell and Tissue kit, and a Qubit 2.0 fluorometer was used to quantify it. TCRbeta rearrangements were sequenced from genomic DNA using the immunoSEQ assay at survey resolution. In the source study's methods: In the TCR sequencing data, the smallest productive clonotype frequency that could be detected was 2.59 x 10-5. Only productive TCRbeta rearrangements, meaning sequences that were complete and in-frame, were kept for the analyses. The clonality of each sample was calculated as Simpson clonality in the immunoSEQ Analyzer version 3.0. Clones were binned by frequency as very rare, small, medium, large (1-20%) or hyperexpanded (>20%). Generation probabilities were estimated with OLGA 1.2.3, V-gene circos plots were made with VDJtools, specificities were looked up in VDJdb, and CDR3 motifs were identified with GLIPH. TCRdb stores this immuneACCESS table with in-frame sequences only. Part of the clones is absent; in the studies checked, under half of the shortfall reflects unresolved V genes, and no reason is known for the rest. V and J calls and clone size follow that table, whereas D and trimming were derived from the DNA. This sample holds around 48,000 clones; 55% to 75% were observed only once. The leading ten clones occupy more than 1.5% of the sample.

This entry comes from a study of STAT5B mutations in CD4+ large granular lymphocyte leukemia (dated by TCRdb to the early 2020s). Regarding the study in general: Among the healthy controls, the CDR3 'QG' motif was associated with a particular HLA allele. The TCRbeta repertoires of CD4+ T-cell large granular lymphocyte leukemia patients were compared with the TCRbeta repertoires of healthy blood donors. Flow cytometry on FACSCanto II or FACSVerse showed that the purified fractions were more than 95% pure among lymphocytes. What the study reported, not specific to this receptor: The data were not HLA-matched, and the higher clonality in CD4+ T-LGLL than in CD8+ T-LGLL could be due to the relatively small sample size. CD4-sorted patient repertoires appeared more clonal than healthy CD4+ repertoires, and this difference persisted after removing the putative leukemic clones. Main leukemic clonotypes were private to each patient, although over 20% appeared at low frequency in other patients' non-leukemic repertoires. TRBV06-family usage was enriched among the top patient clones (8/27) compared with healthy controls (2/35).

Unmatched junction bases come to 8, with V trimmed by 6 bases and J by 5 bases. The CDR3 runs 14 residues from the cysteine to the phenylalanine. Left in the record is the CDR3 DNA by itself, 42 bases read in frame from the first base. In the germline V gene (reference sequence), CDR1 corresponds to LNHDA and CDR2 to SQIVND. Sequences were obtained from CD4+ T cells from blood buffy coats. This chain is built from TRBV19 and TRBJ2-5, with TRBD1 identical over 8 junction bases. This TCR was recovered from a human donor in good health. The CDR3 region reads CASSLDRGTETQYF. The DNA is as follows: TGTGCCAGTAGCCTAGACAGGGGCACGGAGACCCAGTACTTC.